This T cell receptor (beta chain) was profiled in a study of spatial heterogeneity in lung cancer. Study conclusions and caveats: Intratumoral expanded alpha and beta TCR counts were found to track tumor mutation counts.

This clonotype occurred many times. Antigen: not known. TCR cDNA molecules were tagged individually, and each one carried a unique molecular identifier. MiXCR, applied by TCRdb to the 5' RACE reads, yields one record per CDR3 protein. This sample carries under 8,500 distinct CDR3 sequences, 9.6% of them seen once, and the ten largest clones take approximately 12%. Germline CDR1 SGHDN, CDR2 FVKESK. Trimming pared 3 bases from V and 7 bases from J, leaving 15 bases between. The CDR3 consists of 15 residues. Time point indicated: sample taken at primary tumor resection. The authors sequenced whole RNA from tumor, nontumor lung or frozen PBMC without sorting.

The sample consisted of lung tumor tissue, taken at surgery. The receptor's source is a male donor with early-stage non-small cell lung cancer. The J gene is TRBJ2-2, the V gene TRBV14; TRBD1 or TRBD2 may be the D gene (5 bases each). CDR3 in amino acids: CASSHPSEGLGELFF. The CDR3 DNA is TGTGCCAGCAGCCACCCCTCCGAGGGGCTCGGGGAGCTGTTTTTT. Looking up the rest from reference TRBV14 and TRBJ2-2 gives the full variable domain: EAGVTQFPSHSVIEKGQTVTLRCDPISGHDNLYWYRRVMGKEIKFLLHFVKESKQDESGMPNNRFLAERTGGTYSTLKVQPAELEDSGVYFCASSHPSEGLGELFFGEGSRLTVL.